The 26 T cell receptor beta chains below were found in one sample sequenced in a study of blood T cell repertoires in COVID-19. TCRdb's table, derived via immunoSEQ multiplex PCR, lists solely in-frame clones and lacks some. The sample consists of under 300,000 clones, approximately 84% of them appearing once. The sample was peripheral blood. These receptors were collected from a human donor with COVID-19, enrolled during active disease. The donor label of this sample is uncertain.

This clone was detected once. This chain joins TRBV5-1 and TRBJ2-2; possibly TRBD1 for D (5 bases). This CDR3 contains 19 residues. Trimming cost V 1 base and J 2 bases, with 21 bases left between them. Germline CDR1 SGHRS, CDR2 YFSETQ. In DNA form, the CDR3 reads TGCGCCAGCAGCTTGCAGGGCCAGGCTGGGTTGGAAAACACCGGGGAGCTGTTTTTT. Its protein is CASSLQGQAGLENTGELFF.

This rearrangement joins TRBV5-3 to TRBJ2-3; D possibly corresponds to TRBD2 (5 bases). TRBV5-3 is reported as an ORF; its role is uncertain. Trimming took off 0 bases at V and 1 base at J, with 9 bases between the two ends. The CDR3 is 15 amino acids. The CDR3 is CARSLEGSGTDTQYF. CDR3 DNA sequence: TGTGCCAGAAGCTTGGAGGGTAGCGGCACAGATACGCAGTATTTT.

V usage is TRBV28 and J usage is TRBJ2-3; D is possibly TRBD2 (5 bases). The V gene lost 1 base and the J gene lost 2 bases, with 10 bases spanning the gap. The CDR3 extends over 15 amino acids. Germline-derived CDR1 and CDR2 are MDHEN and SYDVKM. The CDR3 nucleotides read TGTGCCAGCAGTTTATCTCCAGCGGTCACAGATACGCAGTATTTT. Amino acid sequence: CASSLSPAVTDTQYF. The whole variable domain, remainder taken from reference TRBV28 and TRBJ2-3, is DVKVTQSSRYLVKRTGEKVFLECVQDMDHENMFWYRQDPGLGLRLIYFSYDVKMKEKGDIPEGYSVSREKKERFSLILESASTNQTSMYLCASSLSPAVTDTQYFGPGTRLTVL.

Concerning this clone: In the same sample, other DNA sequences code for this CDR3. The chain is built from TRBV29-1 and TRBJ1-1; D not resolved. Germline V lookup: CDR1 SQVTM, CDR2 ANQGSEA. V lost 6 bases to trimming and J lost 6 bases, with 11 bases between them. The CDR3 spans 11 residues. CDR3 residues: CSVERGAEAFF. In nucleotides, the CDR3 is TGCAGCGTCGAGAGAGGAGCTGAAGCTTTCTTT. The whole variable domain, remainder taken from reference TRBV29-1 and TRBJ1-1, is SAVISQKPSRDICQRGTSLTIQCQVDSQVTMMFWYRQQPGQSLTLIATANQGSEATYESGFVIDKFPISRPNLTFSTLTVSNMSPEDSSIYLCSVERGAEAFFGQGTRLTVV.

The rearrangement joins TRBV20-1 to TRBJ2-5; 8 nucleotides match TRBD1. This CDR3 is 15 amino acids long. The germline V gene encodes CDR1 DFQATT and CDR2 SNEGSKA (reference sequence). Trimming cost V 3 bases and J 2 bases; bases outside gene matches: 8. This CDR3 is CSASRQGAAQETQYF. The CDR3 nucleotides read TGCAGTGCTAGTCGCCAGGGGGCAGCGCAAGAGACCCAGTACTTC.

The chain combines TRBV27 with TRBJ1-5; TRBD1 matches at 8 bases. This CDR3 has 16 amino acids. Germline V CDR1 and CDR2: MNHEY, SMNVEV (reference sequence). Trimming took 5 bases from V and 7 from J; bases not matched to a gene: 13. The CDR3 region has the DNA TGTGCCAGCAGTCCCCAACGGATGACAGGGGTGCAGCCCCAGCATTTT. Amino acids: CASSPQRMTGVQPQHF.

The chain joins TRBV14 to TRBJ1-3, with D uncertain. The CDR3 has 16 amino acids. The V end lost 2 bases, the J end lost 2 bases, and 13 bases lay between the germline ends. Germline values: CDR1 SGHDN, CDR2 FVKESK. The CDR3 region has the DNA TGTGCCAGCAGCCAACTTTGGGCTGAGACTGGAAACACCATATATTTT. Translation: CASSQLWAETGNTIYF.

V usage is TRBV28 and J usage is TRBJ2-1; 7 bases are a match to TRBD1. This CDR3 region has 16 residues. Looked up from germline, CDR1 is MDHEN and CDR2 is SYDVKM. The V gene end was trimmed by 4 bases and the J gene end by 4 bases; junction bases not matched to a gene: 10. The CDR3 is CASSSKGALPYNEQFF. The CDR3 coding sequence is TGTGCCAGCAGTTCCAAGGGGGCCCTTCCATACAATGAGCAGTTCTTC.

The V and J genes are TRBV7-3 and TRBJ1-3; 7 nucleotides agree with TRBD1. The CDR3 length is 15 residues. V trimming: 5 bases; J trimming: 2 bases; junction bases outside the gene matches: 6. Germline lookup yields CDR1 SGHTA and CDR2 FQGTGA. The DNA of the CDR3 is TGTGCCAGCAGCGAGACAGGGTTTGCTGGAAACACCATATATTTT. This encodes CASSETGFAGNTIYF.

The genes are TRBV7-3 and TRBJ2-5, with a weak D call TRBD2 (6 bases). Germline lookup yields CDR1 SGHTA and CDR2 FQGTGA. V lost 0 bases, J lost 2 bases, and 7 bases lay in between. This CDR3 contains 14 residues. CDR3 DNA sequence: TGTGCCAGCAGCTTAACGAGCGGGCAAGAGACCCAGTACTTC. Translated, it gives CASSLTSGQETQYF.

The chain combines TRBV28 with TRBJ1-1; 7 bases are shared with TRBD1. Per germline, CDR1 MDHEN and CDR2 SYDVKM. Germline trimming cut 5 bases from V and 11 bases from J; bases unmatched to any gene: 8. This CDR3 is built from 12 residues. The CDR3 sequence is CASSPPDRAAFF. The CDR3 nucleotides read TGTGCCAGCAGTCCCCCCGACAGGGCGGCTTTCTTT.

The chain is built from TRBV5-1 and TRBJ1-1; D is unresolved. Trimming stripped 2 bases from V and 4 bases from J, with 9 bases between. Germline lookup yields CDR1 SGHRS and CDR2 YFSETQ. The CDR3 totals 13 residues. The CDR3 here is CASSFGESTEAFF. The CDR3 region has the DNA TGCGCCAGCAGCTTTGGTGAGTCCACTGAAGCTTTCTTT. Drawing the rest from reference TRBV5-1 and TRBJ1-1, the complete variable domain is KAGVTQTPRYLIKTRGQQVTLSCSPISGHRSVSWYQQTPGQGLQFLFEYFSETQRNKGNFPGRFSGRQFSNSRSEMNVSTLELGDSALYLCASSFGESTEAFFGQGTRLTVV.

The chain joins TRBV7-3 to TRBJ2-3; 14 bases line up with TRBD2. The V gene's germline CDR1 is SGHTA and CDR2 FQGTGA. V lost 5 bases, J lost 3 bases, and 7 bases stayed unmatched. This CDR3 is built from 17 residues. The DNA for the CDR3 is TGTGCCAGCAGCCCTGGGACTAGCGGGAGTAGGACAGATACGCAGTATTTT. Translating it yields CASSPGTSGSRTDTQYF.

V usage is TRBV9 and J usage is TRBJ2-1; possibly TRBD2 for D (6 bases). Germline CDR1 SGDLS, CDR2 YYNGEE. The CDR3 sequence is 17 residues long. Trimming removed 4 bases at V and 5 bases at J, with 22 bases between. CDR3 nucleotides: TGTGCCAGCAGCCCCCGCGATCCGGGACTGGGAAACAATGAGCAGTTCTTC. Translating it yields CASSPRDPGLGNNEQFF.

This sequence joins TRBV7-3 and TRBJ1-6; a possible D gene is TRBD1 (5 bases). Germline V CDR1 and CDR2: SGHTA, FQGTGA. Trimming pared 2 bases from V and 8 bases from J, leaving 16 bases between. The CDR3 loop spans 16 amino acids. This chain's CDR3 is CASSLEPQGGDSPLHF. DNA for the CDR3: TGTGCCAGCAGCTTAGAACCCCAGGGAGGCGATTCACCCCTCCACTTT.

The J gene is TRBJ1-2, the V gene TRBV30; 7 bases are shared with TRBD1. The CDR3 extends over 11 amino acids. J gave up 8 bases and V 1 base, and 1 base lay outside the gene matches. CDR1 and CDR2 (germline): GTSNPN, SVGIG (reference sequence). CDR3 loop: CAWSEGAGYTF. CDR3 nucleotides: TGTGCCTGGAGTGAGGGGGCCGGCTACACCTTC.

The chain uses TRBV28 and TRBJ1-1, with 9 bases that match TRBD1. Germline lookup yields CDR1 MDHEN and CDR2 SYDVKM. V lost 5 bases and J lost 0; bases outside the gene matches: 7. The CDR3 runs to 16 residues. CDR3 amino acids: CASSKPGQGMNTEAFF. The CDR3 DNA reads as TGTGCCAGCAGTAAACCGGGACAGGGTATGAACACTGAAGCTTTCTTT.

The chain has TRBV7-2 and TRBJ2-1, with TRBD2 matching over 13 bases. The germline V gene encodes CDR1 SGHTA and CDR2 FQGNSA. Trimming at V came to 2 bases and at J to 10 bases, leaving 11 bases not matched to a gene. The CDR3 is 17 amino acids. The CDR3 DNA reads as TGTGCCAGCAGCTTACAGGGACTAGCGGGAAATGGGGGGGAGCAGTTCTTC. Translation gives CASSLQGLAGNGGEQFF. The full variable domain, completed using reference TRBV7-2 and TRBJ2-1, is GAGVSQSPSNKVTEKGKDVELRCDPISGHTALYWYRQSLGQGLEFLIYFQGNSAPDKSGLPSDRFSAERTGGSVSTLTIQRTQQEDSAVYLCASSLQGLAGNGGEQFFGPGTRLTVL.

V is TRBV24-1 and J is TRBJ2-1; TRBD2 agrees at 10 bases. V lost 9 bases and J lost 5; bases outside the gene matches: 3. Looked up from germline, CDR1 is KGHDR and CDR2 is SFDVKD. The CDR3 consists of 13 residues. CDR3 DNA sequence: TGTGCCACCGGGACTAGCGTTAACAATGAGCAGTTCTTC. Protein product: CATGTSVNNEQFF.

V and J are TRBV2 and TRBJ2-7; 7 bases are a match to TRBD2. The CDR3 contains 14 residues. The V gene's germline CDR1 is SNHLY and CDR2 FYNNEI. Losses at the gene ends were 1 base for V and 3 bases for J; bases not matched to a gene: 3. The CDR3 DNA reads TGTGCCAGCAGTGAAGAGGGAGGGTACTACGAGCAGTACTTC. As protein: CASSEEGGYYEQYF.

The J gene is TRBJ1-2, the V gene TRBV7-2; the D gene is possibly TRBD1 (5 bases). V lost 2 bases, J lost 8 bases, and 15 bases lay in between. The CDR3 loop spans 14 amino acids. Germline V gene lookup returns CDR1 SGHTA and CDR2 FQGNSA. The CDR3 sequence is CASSLYPGPDGYTF. DNA for the CDR3: TGTGCCAGCAGCTTATATCCAGGGCCGGACGGCTACACCTTC.

This clone showed up just a few times. The chain is built from TRBV9 and TRBJ2-3; 8 bases map to TRBD1. Germline V gene lookup returns CDR1 SGDLS and CDR2 YYNGEE. The ends lost 0 bases at V and 0 bases at J; junction bases unmatched: 3. The CDR3 runs to 16 residues. The CDR3 here is CASSVGTGHSTDTQYF. As DNA, the CDR3 is TGTGCCAGCAGCGTAGGGACAGGGCATAGCACAGATACGCAGTATTTT.

This clone has just a few counts. V is TRBV28 and J is TRBJ1-6, with a tentative D call TRBD1 (5 bases). CDR3 length: 14 residues. V dropped 7 bases and J dropped 4 bases, with 11 bases sitting between them. Germline V gives CDR1 MDHEN, CDR2 SYDVKM. The CDR3 region is CASISGIYNSPLHF. CDR3 nucleotide sequence: TGTGCCAGCATATCAGGGATTTATAATTCACCCCTCCACTTT.

This chain uses TRBV7-3 with TRBJ2-3, with 8 positions matching TRBD2. The J segment lost 0 bases and the V segment lost 2 bases, leaving 4 bases of the junction unmatched. CDR1 is SGHTA and CDR2 is FQGTGA in the germline V gene. The CDR3 covers 16 residues. The CDR3 here is CASSLGPSGSTDTQYF. The DNA for the CDR3 is TGTGCCAGCAGCTTAGGTCCTAGCGGGAGCACAGATACGCAGTATTTT.

In this sample, this clone turned up once. The chain has TRBV3-1 (or the pseudogene TRBV3-2) and TRBJ1-6; D might be TRBD1 (5 bases). CDR3 length equals 13 residues. The germline gives CDR1 LGHDT, CDR2 YNNKEL (reference sequence). Trimming shortened V by 1 base and J by 11 bases, and 9 bases separated the two germline ends. CDR3 DNA sequence: TGTGCCAGCAGCCAAGTGTCGGGGGCACCCCTCCACTTT. This encodes CASSQVSGAPLHF.

The J gene is TRBJ2-1, the V gene TRBV9, with 7 bases matching TRBD1. The V gene's germline CDR1 is SGDLS and CDR2 YYNGEE. CDR3 size: 15 residues. Trimming took 5 bases from V and 3 from J; bases not matched to a gene: 8. In nucleotides, the CDR3 is TGTGCCAGCAGGTCTACAGGGGAAGACTACAATGAGCAGTTCTTC. It specifies CASRSTGEDYNEQFF.